What follows are 32 T cell receptor beta chains derived from one specimen sequenced in a study of blood T cell repertoires in COVID-19. TCRdb keeps only in-frame clones here, not all; method: immunoSEQ multiplex PCR. Here the sample spans 250,000 to 350,000 clones, less than 85% being singletons. The material sequenced was peripheral blood. These receptors all come from a human donor with COVID-19, enrolled during active disease. The donor label of this sample is uncertain.

The chain carries TRBV18 and TRBJ1-1; no clear D gene. The CDR3 is 12 amino acids. V lost 10 bases and J lost 3, with 12 bases in between. In germline, CDR1 is KGHSH, CDR2 LQKENI. The CDR3 sequence is CATRAEDTEAFF. CDR3 nucleotide sequence: TGTGCCACCCGAGCCGAAGACACTGAAGCTTTCTTT.

This clone was found a few times. The chain has TRBV2 and TRBJ1-2; 10 bases line up with TRBD1. CDR3 size: 15 residues. After removal of 1 base from V and 8 bases from J, the junction contained 7 bases not matched to a gene. Germline V gives CDR1 SNHLY, CDR2 FYNNEI. The CDR3 loop is CASSEDRDRGSGYTF. CDR3 in DNA: TGTGCCAGCAGTGAAGACCGGGACAGGGGTTCCGGCTACACCTTC.

Only a few counts were recorded for this clone. V usage is TRBV6-5 and J usage is TRBJ2-7; 7 bases fit TRBD1. With V trimmed by 5 bases and J by 3 bases, 7 bases remained unmatched. The CDR3 contains 14 residues. In germline, CDR1 is MNHEY, CDR2 SVGAGI. The CDR3 DNA is TGTGCCAGCAGTCGACAGGGCTTGGTCTACGAGCAGTACTTC. This codes for CASSRQGLVYEQYF.

The chain recombines TRBV7-6 with TRBJ1-3; D call uncertain. The germline gives CDR1 SGHVS, CDR2 FNYEAQ. CDR3 length: 14 residues. V lost 5 bases, J lost 0 bases, and 8 bases lay in between. Here the CDR3 reads CASSPGNSGNTIYF. CDR3 coding DNA: TGTGCCAGCAGCCCAGGAAACTCTGGAAACACCATATATTTT.

This clone has only one observation. CDR3 in amino acids: CAIVRGDAYNEQFF. CDR3 DNA sequence: TGTGCCATCGTTCGTGGAGATGCCTACAATGAGCAGTTCTTC. The genes are TRBV10-3 and TRBJ2-1, with no clear D. Trimming shortened V by 8 bases and J by 2 bases, and 13 bases separated the two germline ends. CDR3 size: 14 residues. CDR1 and CDR2 (germline): ENHRY, SYGVKD.

The V and J genes are TRBV19 and TRBJ1-2; 7 bases are a match to TRBD1. CDR3 length: 13 residues. The germline V gene encodes CDR1 LNHDA and CDR2 SQIVND (reference sequence). V gave up 9 bases and J gave up 8 bases; unmatched junction bases: 12. CDR3 nucleotide sequence: TGTGCCAGCTCACAGGGGAGTTCCCGGGGCTACACCTTC. Its translation is CASSQGSSRGYTF.

V usage is TRBV10-2 and J usage is TRBJ1-5; 10 nucleotides match TRBD1. The length of the CDR3 is 15 residues. J lost 2 bases, V lost 4 bases, and 2 bases had no gene match. The V gene's germline CDR1 is WSHSY and CDR2 SAAADI. The CDR3 sequence is CASSGTGGGNQPQHF. CDR3 nucleotide sequence: TGCGCCAGCAGTGGGACAGGGGGTGGCAATCAGCCCCAGCATTTT.

The J gene is TRBJ1-3, the V gene TRBV21-1; the table gives TRBD1 as D, unverified against the DNA. TRBV21-1 is a pseudogene segment. The CDR3 consists of 18 residues. CDR3 in amino acids: CASSKNVIQMASGNTIYF. CDR3 sequence (DNA): TGTGCCAGCAGCAAAAACGTAATTCAGATGGCCTCTGGAAACACCATATATTTT.

The V gene is TRBV6-5, the J gene TRBJ1-1, with D maybe TRBD1 (5 bases). The CDR3 extends over 14 amino acids. Per the germline V gene, CDR1 is MNHEY and CDR2 is SVGAGI. The germline V and J ends were trimmed by 3 bases and 6 bases, with 14 bases remaining between them. The CDR3 sequence: CASSYRGLSSEAFF. The CDR3 bases are TGTGCCAGCAGTTATCGGGGACTTTCATCTGAAGCTTTCTTT.

The chain is built from TRBV2 and TRBJ1-5, with a weak D call TRBD1 (5 bases). This CDR3 region has 13 residues. The germline gives CDR1 SNHLY, CDR2 FYNNEI. Trimming took 3 bases from V and 7 from J, leaving 10 bases between them. CDR3 DNA sequence: TGTGCCAGCAGTGAGAAAAGGGGCCAGCCCCAGCATTTT. Its protein is CASSEKRGQPQHF.

The chain couples TRBV6-5 to TRBJ1-2, with TRBD1 matching over 7 bases. CDR1 is MNHEY, CDR2 SVGAGI, per germline. V dropped 5 bases and J dropped 4; count of bases not matched to a gene: 7. The CDR3 covers 14 residues. The CDR3 coding sequence is TGTGCCAGCAGTATAGGGGGCGGTCTCTATGGCTACACCTTC. It encodes CASSIGGGLYGYTF.

The chain is built from TRBV27 and TRBJ1-2; D is uncertain. The CDR3 totals 14 residues. Germline V gene lookup returns CDR1 MNHEY and CDR2 SMNVEV (reference sequence). Trimming left V 3 bases short and J 4 bases short, with 12 bases between. The CDR3 loop reads CASSFQANFYGYTF. CDR3 DNA sequence: TGTGCCAGCAGTTTCCAGGCAAATTTCTATGGCTACACCTTC.

This chain links TRBV5-1 with TRBJ1-2; possibly TRBD1 for D (5 bases). Germline V CDR1 and CDR2: SGHRS, YFSETQ. The germline V and J ends were trimmed by 3 bases and 4 bases, with 16 bases remaining between them. The CDR3 is 15 amino acids. The CDR3 sequence: CASSSPSQVFYGYTF. CDR3 nucleotides: TGCGCCAGCAGCTCCCCTTCACAGGTTTTCTATGGCTACACCTTC.

The V call is TRBV9, the J call TRBJ2-3, with D possibly matching TRBD2 (5 bases). Germline CDR1 SGDLS, CDR2 YYNGEE. Trimming removed 0 bases at V and 4 bases at J, with 24 bases between. This CDR3 is built from 19 residues. In DNA, the CDR3 is TGTGCCAGCAGCGTAGCCGTAGGGAGAAGGCCCCGTGGCGCAGATACGCAGTATTTT. Its translation: CASSVAVGRRPRGADTQYF.

V usage is TRBV3-1 (or the pseudogene TRBV3-2) and J usage is TRBJ2-5; the match to TRBD2 covers 13 bases. The CDR3 loop spans 18 amino acids. From germline, CDR1 is LGHDT and CDR2 YNNKEL (reference sequence). V dropped 6 bases and J dropped 5; count of bases not matched to a gene: 15. CDR3 residues: CASSSLTSGRRIGETQYF. CDR3 in DNA: TGTGCCAGCAGTTCCCTGACTAGCGGGAGGAGGATAGGGGAGACCCAGTACTTC.

This clone turned up a few times. V gene TRBV30 combines with J gene TRBJ2-7; D is unresolved. Germline-derived CDR1 and CDR2 are GTSNPN and SVGIG (reference sequence). This CDR3 spans 19 amino acids. The V end lost 1 base, the J end lost 0 bases, and 25 bases lay between the germline ends. CDR3 region: CAWSAWAETLSGSSYEQYF. The DNA for the CDR3 is TGTGCCTGGAGTGCTTGGGCCGAGACCCTTTCAGGCAGCTCCTACGAGCAGTACTTC.

In this sample, this clone turned up many times. In DNA form, the CDR3 reads TGTGCCAGCAGCTCACTAGCTACTGAGCAGTTCTTC. It translates to CASSSLATEQFF. This chain uses TRBV27 with TRBJ2-1; possible D gene TRBD2, 6 bases. The CDR3 sequence is 12 residues long. Looked up from germline, CDR1 is MNHEY and CDR2 is SMNVEV (reference sequence). Trimming removed 6 bases from V and 9 bases from J, with 12 bases in between.

This chain connects TRBV18 to TRBJ1-4; tentative D call: TRBD1 (5 bases). This CDR3 contains 15 residues. The V end lost 6 bases, the J end lost 0 bases, and 11 bases lay between the germline ends. Germline CDR1 and CDR2: KGHSH and LQKENI. Written as DNA, the CDR3 is TGTGCCAGCTCCAGGGAACATGCAACTAATGAAAAACTGTTTTTT. Translating gives CASSREHATNEKLFF.

As for this clone: This same CDR3 is encoded by further DNA sequences in the sample. This sequence joins TRBV18 and TRBJ2-1; 11 positions agree with TRBD2. The CDR3 extends over 15 amino acids. Trimming took 3 bases from V and 3 from J; bases not matched to a gene: 1. From germline, CDR1 is KGHSH and CDR2 LQKENI. The CDR3 spells CASSPGTSGYNEQFF. The DNA for the CDR3 is TGTGCCAGCTCACCGGGGACTAGCGGCTACAATGAGCAGTTCTTC.

This chain uses TRBV20-1 with TRBJ2-7; tentative D call: TRBD2 (5 bases). This CDR3 is built from 11 residues. From germline, CDR1 is DFQATT and CDR2 SNEGSKA (reference sequence). V was cut by 7 bases and J by 3 bases, with 10 bases left in between. The DNA for the CDR3 is TGCAGTGGGGGAGCTTTCTACGAGCAGTACTTC. This encodes CSGGAFYEQYF.

This clone turned up a few times. The chain links TRBV5-8 to TRBJ2-7; TRBD1 is a possible D gene (6 bases). The germline V and J ends were trimmed by 3 bases and 5 bases, with 15 bases remaining between them. Looked up from germline, CDR1 is SGHTS and CDR2 is YDEGEE. The CDR3 sequence is 14 residues long. CDR3 protein: CASSSAGVWHEQYF. CDR3 in DNA: TGTGCCAGCAGCTCAGCAGGGGTCTGGCACGAGCAGTACTTC.

This rearrangement joins TRBV24-1 to TRBJ2-5; 9 bases match TRBD1. Germline-derived CDR1 and CDR2 are KGHDR and SFDVKD. Trimming cost V 3 bases and J 2 bases; bases outside gene matches: 9. This CDR3 region has 17 residues. This CDR3 is CATSDPRTGEGQETQYF. The CDR3 bases are TGTGCCACCAGTGATCCCCGGACAGGGGAGGGACAAGAGACCCAGTACTTC.

This chain links TRBV6-5 with TRBJ2-7; possibly TRBD2 for D (5 bases). Trimming shortened V by 7 bases and J by 7 bases, and 17 bases separated the two germline ends. The germline V gene encodes CDR1 MNHEY and CDR2 SVGAGI. The CDR3 totals 13 residues. For the CDR3, the DNA is TGTGCCAGCATTTCCCCCGGGTCGGGGGAGCAGTACTTC. Its translation: CASISPGSGEQYF.

This clone was counted a single time. V gene TRBV16 combines with J gene TRBJ2-1, with D tentatively TRBD1 (6 bases). Per germline, CDR1 KGHSY and CDR2 FQNENV. The CDR3 is made up of 11 amino acids. V was shortened by 3 bases and J by 10 bases, with 7 bases between the two germline ends. The CDR3 DNA reads as TGTGCCAGCAGCCACGGGACAGAGCAGTTCTTC. This sequence encodes CASSHGTEQFF. Looking up the rest from reference TRBV16 and TRBJ2-1 gives the full variable domain: GEEVAQTPKHLVRGEGQKAKLYCAPIKGHSYVFWYQQVLKNEFKFLISFQNENVFDETGMPKERFSAKCLPNSPCSLEIQATKLEDSAVYFCASSHGTEQFFGPGTRLTVL.

This chain links TRBV4-1 with TRBJ1-2; 11 bases agree with TRBD1. Germline V gives CDR1 MGHRA, CDR2 YSYEKL. With 4 bases clipped from V and 4 bases from J, the junction kept 5 bases outside the gene matches. The CDR3 covers 15 residues. Written as DNA, the CDR3 is TGCGCCAGCAGCCTAGGGACAGGGGGTCCCTATGGCTACACCTTC. Its protein is CASSLGTGGPYGYTF.

This clone showed up just once. This sequence joins TRBV4-3 and TRBJ2-7, with D perhaps matching TRBD2 (7 bases). The V gene lost 5 bases and the J gene lost 0 bases, with 11 bases spanning the gap. Germline assignment: CDR1 LGHNA and CDR2 YSLEER. This CDR3 has 14 amino acids. For the CDR3, the DNA is TGCGCCAGCAGCGGGGGGGACACCTCCTACGAGCAGTACTTC. Its translation is CASSGGDTSYEQYF.

In this sample, this clone turned up a few times. V and J are TRBV19 and TRBJ1-3; D is possibly TRBD1 (6 bases). Per the germline V gene, CDR1 is LNHDA and CDR2 is SQIVND (reference sequence). This CDR3 is 17 amino acids long. Trimming cost V 2 bases and J 1 base, with 15 bases left between them. CDR3 coding DNA: TGTGCCAGTAGTATATCGCAAGCAGGGGCGTCTGGAAACACCATATATTTT. It is translated as CASSISQAGASGNTIYF.

The gene calls are TRBV7-8 and TRBJ1-4; TRBD1 is a possible D gene (5 bases). V was shortened by 4 bases and J by 7 bases, with 19 bases between the two germline ends. Germline V gene lookup returns CDR1 SGHVS and CDR2 FQNEAQ. This CDR3 comprises 16 residues. CDR3 sequence (DNA): TGTGCCAGCAGCTCTTCCACGGGTGGGAGGGGTGAAAAACTGTTTTTT. This gives the protein CASSSSTGGRGEKLFF.

V usage is TRBV14 and J usage is TRBJ2-7; 7 nucleotides line up with TRBD1. Germline CDR1 SGHDN, CDR2 FVKESK. CDR3 length: 15 residues. The J segment lost 3 bases and the V segment lost 1 base, leaving 6 bases of the junction unmatched. The CDR3 spells CASSQGQGRYYEQYF. CDR3 DNA sequence: TGTGCCAGCAGCCAAGGACAGGGCCGATACTACGAGCAGTACTTC.

J is TRBJ2-1 and V is TRBV19; TRBD2 matches 9 bases. The CDR3 covers 17 residues. Germline V gene lookup returns CDR1 LNHDA and CDR2 SQIVND (reference sequence). V lost 3 bases, J lost 4 bases, and 10 bases stayed unmatched. CDR3 nucleotides: TGTGCCAGTAGTATCGGTCTAGCGGGATTCGTTTACAATGAGCAGTTCTTC. This encodes CASSIGLAGFVYNEQFF.

The genes are TRBV11-2 and TRBJ2-1, with 7 nucleotides matching TRBD2. The CDR3 sequence is 14 residues long. CDR1 is SGHAT, CDR2 FQNNGV, per germline. V lost 4 bases, J lost 9 bases, and 9 bases stayed unmatched. DNA of the CDR3: TGTGCCAGCAGCTCCCCCAGACTAGCAAGTGAGCAGTTCTTC. Protein: CASSSPRLASEQFF. Variable domain in full (rest from reference TRBV11-2 and TRBJ2-1): EAGVAQSPRYKIIEKRQSVAFWCNPISGHATLYWYQQILGQGPKLLIQFQNNGVVDDSQLPKDRFSAERLKGVDSTLKIQPAKLEDSAVYLCASSSPRLASEQFFGPGTRLTVL.

For the CDR3, the DNA is TGTGCCATCGGGGGACTGCAGAACACCGGGGAGCTGTTTTTT. This sequence encodes CAIGGLQNTGELFF. The chain links TRBV10-3 to TRBJ2-2; the D gene is possibly TRBD2 (6 bases). This CDR3 region has 14 residues. Trimming stripped 8 bases from V and 1 base from J, with 11 bases between. Germline-derived CDR1 and CDR2 are ENHRY and SYGVKD.